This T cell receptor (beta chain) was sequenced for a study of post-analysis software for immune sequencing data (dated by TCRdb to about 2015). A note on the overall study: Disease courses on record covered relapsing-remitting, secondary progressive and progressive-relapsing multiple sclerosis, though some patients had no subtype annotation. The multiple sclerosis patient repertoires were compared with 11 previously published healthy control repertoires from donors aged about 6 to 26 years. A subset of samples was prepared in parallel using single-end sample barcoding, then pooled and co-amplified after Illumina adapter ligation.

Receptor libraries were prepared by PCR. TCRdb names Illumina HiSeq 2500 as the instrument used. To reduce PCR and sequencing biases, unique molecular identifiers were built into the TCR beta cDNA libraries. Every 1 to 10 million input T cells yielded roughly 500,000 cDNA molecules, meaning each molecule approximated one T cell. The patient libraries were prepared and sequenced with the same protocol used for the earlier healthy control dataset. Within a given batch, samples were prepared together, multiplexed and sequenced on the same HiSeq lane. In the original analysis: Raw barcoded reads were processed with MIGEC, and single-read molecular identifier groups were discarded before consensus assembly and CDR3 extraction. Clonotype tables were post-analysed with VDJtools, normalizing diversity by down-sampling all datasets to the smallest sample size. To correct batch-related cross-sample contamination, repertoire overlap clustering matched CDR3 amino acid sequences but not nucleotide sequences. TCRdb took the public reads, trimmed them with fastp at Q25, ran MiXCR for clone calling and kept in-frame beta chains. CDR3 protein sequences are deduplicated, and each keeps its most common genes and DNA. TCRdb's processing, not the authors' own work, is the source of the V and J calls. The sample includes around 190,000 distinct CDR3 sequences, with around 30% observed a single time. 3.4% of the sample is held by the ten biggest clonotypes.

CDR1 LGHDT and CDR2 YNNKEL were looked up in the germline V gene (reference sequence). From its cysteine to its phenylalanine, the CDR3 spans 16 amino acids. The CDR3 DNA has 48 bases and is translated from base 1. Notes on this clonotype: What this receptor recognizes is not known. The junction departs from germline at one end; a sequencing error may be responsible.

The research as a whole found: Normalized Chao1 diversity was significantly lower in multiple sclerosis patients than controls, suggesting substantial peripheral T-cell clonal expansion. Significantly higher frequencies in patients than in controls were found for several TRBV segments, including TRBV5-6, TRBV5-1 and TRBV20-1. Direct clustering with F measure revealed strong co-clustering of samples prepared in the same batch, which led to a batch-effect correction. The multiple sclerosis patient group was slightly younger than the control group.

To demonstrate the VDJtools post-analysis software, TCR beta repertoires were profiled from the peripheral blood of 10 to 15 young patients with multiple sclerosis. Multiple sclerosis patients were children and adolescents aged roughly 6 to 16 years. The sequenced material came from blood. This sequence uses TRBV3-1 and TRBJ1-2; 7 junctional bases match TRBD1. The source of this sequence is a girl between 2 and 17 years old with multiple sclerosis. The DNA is TGTGCCAGCAGCCAAGAAGGCGGACAGGCATTCTATGGCTGCACCTTC. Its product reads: CASSQEGGQAFYGCTF. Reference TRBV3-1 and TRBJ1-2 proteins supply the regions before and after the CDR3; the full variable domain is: DTAVSQTPKYLVTQMGNDKSIKCEQNLGHDTMYWYKQDSKKFLKIMFSYNNKELIINETVPNRFSPKSPDKAHLNLHINSLELGDSAVYFCASSQEGGQAFYGCTFGSGTRLTVV.